This TCR beta chain came from a study of cytomegalovirus exposure and HLA in healthy donors. The overall study: The roughly 130 validation repertoires used the same platform as the 550 to 850 first-cohort repertoires (as reported by a later analysis).

Profiling relied on immunoSEQ multiplex PCR, and the TCRdb table lists in-frame clones only, not all of them. The table has some 72,000 clones, 90% to 96% seen once. Germline assignment: CDR1 MNHEY and CDR2 SMNVEV (reference sequence). This CDR3 contains 11 residues. V lost 6 bases to trimming and J lost 3 bases, with 5 bases between them. The sample was PBMCs. This chain joins TRBV27 and TRBJ2-5; a weak D match, TRBD2 (5 bases). This sequence was found in a man aged 18 to 30 in good health and CMV-seropositive. The CDR3 is CASRREETQYF. In DNA, the CDR3 is TGTGCCAGCAGGAGGGAAGAGACCCAGTACTTC.